This T cell receptor beta chain was recovered during a study of T-cell memory formation after mild COVID-19. Germline trimming cut 0 bases from V and 6 bases from J; bases unmatched to any gene: 11. Germline loops: CDR1 LGHNA, CDR2 YSLEER. CDR3 length equals 18 residues. General study findings and limits: The study found contracting CD4+ clones mainly in CM and EM and contracting CD8+ clones in EMRA.

TCRdb reprocessed the 5' RACE reads via MiXCR and lists one record per CDR3 protein. Of 450,000 to 650,000 distinct CDR3 sequences in the sample, around 17% were seen once. As concerns this clonotype: The antigen is not known.

The receptor comes from an adult woman who had mild COVID-19 (a few samples of this study predate the infection). Cell type and time point are not known. This chain connects TRBV4-3 to TRBJ2-2, with 9 bases matching TRBD2. The specimen sequenced was PBMCs or a T cell subset sorted from them (not recorded which). CDR3 coding DNA: TGCGCCAGCAGCCAAGATGCTAGCGGGGTTGATTGGGCCGGGGAGCTGTTTTTT. Its protein product is CASSQDASGVDWAGELFF.